These 14 T cell receptor beta chains were all obtained from the same sample, sequenced in a study of T cell responses to AZD1222 COVID-19 vaccine. Sequencing used immunoSEQ multiplex PCR; TCRdb keeps in-frame clones, though not all of them. The table lists approximately 110,000 clones, approximately 84% of them singletons. Sequenced material: peripheral blood, taken on day 0 of AZD1222 vaccination. These receptors were obtained from an adult in good health.

This chain connects TRBV6-5 to TRBJ2-1; TRBD1 matches 8 bases. With 6 bases clipped from V and 5 bases from J, the junction kept 6 bases outside the gene matches. The CDR3 loop spans 14 amino acids. Germline V gene sequence: CDR1 MNHEY, CDR2 SVGAGI. The CDR3 DNA sequence: TGTGCCAGCAGGAGGACAGGGACCCACAATGAGCAGTTCTTC. It translates to CASRRTGTHNEQFF.

The chain combines TRBV25-1 with TRBJ1-1; D is perhaps TRBD1 (5 bases). The CDR3 is 13 amino acids. Germline V gene data show CDR1 as MGHDK and CDR2 as SYGVNS. V lost 7 bases, J lost 8 bases, and 17 bases lay in between. CDR3 DNA: TGTGCCAGCAACCCAGGAGGGGTCTCCGAAGCTTTCTTT. This gives the protein CASNPGGVSEAFF.

This chain's CDR3 is CSVATGSYEQYF. CDR3 nucleotides: TGCAGCGTTGCTACGGGCTCCTACGAGCAGTACTTC. V usage is TRBV29-1 and J usage is TRBJ2-7; D unresolved. From germline, CDR1 is SQVTM and CDR2 ANQGSEA. Trimming removed 4 bases at V and 0 bases at J, with 7 bases between. This CDR3 region has 12 residues.

This clone was counted once. V is TRBV7-9 and J is TRBJ2-1; D is uncertain. The V end lost 6 bases, the J end lost 6 bases, and 12 bases lay between the germline ends. The CDR3 spans 13 residues. Germline V gene data show CDR1 as SEHNR and CDR2 as FQNEAQ (reference sequence). CDR3 in amino acids: CASRSSDRNEQFF. As DNA, the CDR3 is TGTGCCAGCAGATCATCTGATCGCAATGAGCAGTTCTTC.

The V gene is TRBV3-1 (or the pseudogene TRBV3-2), the J gene TRBJ2-7; TRBD2 matches at 8 bases. The CDR3 totals 14 residues. Germline-derived CDR1 and CDR2 are LGHDT and YNNKEL (reference sequence). With V trimmed by 1 base and J by 6 bases, 5 bases remained unmatched. CDR3 residues: CASSQAGGHGEQYF. The CDR3 DNA reads as TGTGCCAGCAGCCAAGCGGGGGGGCATGGCGAGCAGTACTTC.

A remark on this clone: Compared with germline, one end of the junction differs, possibly owing to a read error. The CDR3 is CASSLAVGPTDTQYF. In nucleotides, the CDR3 is TGTGCTAGCAGCTTAGCTGTCGGCCCCACGGATACGCAGTATTTT. The chain has TRBV7-7 and TRBJ2-3; D gene ambiguous. The V gene's germline CDR1 is SSHAT and CDR2 FNYEAQ (reference sequence). The CDR3 runs 15 residues.

The chain joins TRBV4-1 to TRBJ1-2, with D perhaps matching TRBD1 (5 bases). The V and J ends lost 2 bases and 3 bases respectively, with 13 bases between them. The CDR3 loop spans 15 amino acids. Germline V gene sequence: CDR1 MGHRA, CDR2 YSYEKL. The chain's CDR3 is CASSQRQGTDYGYTF. CDR3 nucleotides: TGCGCCAGCAGCCAACGCCAGGGTACTGACTATGGCTACACCTTC.

The rearrangement joins TRBV6-5 to TRBJ1-3; tentative D call: TRBD1 (5 bases). Between the trimmed V and J ends, which lost 2 bases and 0 bases, there was a span of 8 bases. Germline assignment: CDR1 MNHEY and CDR2 SVGAGI. The CDR3 contains 15 residues. Written as DNA, the CDR3 is TGTGCCAGCAGTTACGGCAGGGCCTCTGGAAACACCATATATTTT. This encodes CASSYGRASGNTIYF.

The V and J genes are TRBV29-1 and TRBJ2-4; the match to TRBD2 covers 7 bases. Germline V gives CDR1 SQVTM, CDR2 ANQGSEA. The V segment lost 6 bases and the J segment 0 bases; nucleotides outside the gene matches: 8. The CDR3 is 15 residues long. The chain's CDR3 is CSVLGGELAKNIQYF. As DNA, the CDR3 is TGCAGCGTCTTGGGGGGGGAACTAGCCAAAAACATTCAGTACTTC. Based on the CDR3 plus reference TRBV29-1 and TRBJ2-4, the full variable domain is SAVISQKPSRDICQRGTSLTIQCQVDSQVTMMFWYRQQPGQSLTLIATANQGSEATYESGFVIDKFPISRPNLTFSTLTVSNMSPEDSSIYLCSVLGGELAKNIQYFGAGTRLSVL.

V gene TRBV3-1 (or the pseudogene TRBV3-2) combines with J gene TRBJ2-1; D tentatively fits TRBD1 or TRBD2 (5 bases each). CDR3 length: 14 residues. Germline lookup yields CDR1 LGHDT and CDR2 YNNKEL (reference sequence). With 4 bases removed from V and 0 bases from J, the gap between germline ends came to 7 bases. CDR3 sequence reads: CASSRGSSYNEQFF. The DNA for the CDR3 is TGTGCCAGCAGCCGGGGGAGCTCCTACAATGAGCAGTTCTTC.

This clone was counted a few times. V usage is TRBV30 and J usage is TRBJ1-4; D remains ambiguous. The CDR3 is made up of 13 amino acids. The V gene lost 2 bases and the J gene lost 7 bases, with 11 bases spanning the gap. Germline CDR1 reads GTSNPN; CDR2 reads SVGIG (reference sequence). CDR3 region: CAWSKGSFEKLFF. For the CDR3, the DNA is TGTGCCTGGAGTAAGGGTAGTTTTGAAAAACTGTTTTTT.

This clone has only one observation. A junction boundary mismatches the germline segment, possibly from a read error. The chain couples TRBV7-9 to TRBJ2-3, with 7 bases matching TRBD2. Germline assignment: CDR1 SEHNR and CDR2 FQNEAQ (reference sequence). The CDR3 length is 16 residues. CDR3 in amino acids: CASTLRLAASTDTQYF. CDR3 bases: TGTGCCAGCACCTTAAGGCTAGCGGCTAGCACAGATACGCAGTATTTT.

The CDR3 region is CASRAGDTSNEKLFF. The CDR3 DNA reads TGTGCCAGCAGGGCCGGGGACACCTCAAATGAAAAACTGTTTTTT. This chain connects TRBV6-5 to TRBJ1-4; D possibly corresponds to TRBD1 (6 bases). CDR1 MNHEY and CDR2 SVGAGI come from the germline V gene. With 6 bases removed from V and 5 bases from J, the gap between germline ends came to 16 bases. The CDR3 covers 15 residues.

The chain employs TRBV6-5 and TRBJ2-7; possibly TRBD1 or TRBD2 for D (5 bases each). CDR1 is MNHEY, CDR2 SVGAGI, per germline. The CDR3 loop spans 16 amino acids. Trimming left V 2 bases short and J 1 base short, with 15 bases between. The CDR3 loop is CASSYLPGRSSYEQYF. CDR3 coding DNA: TGTGCCAGCAGTTACCTACCGGGACGGAGTTCCTACGAGCAGTACTTC.